These 30 T cell receptor beta chains share one sample of origin, sequenced in a study of control samples from healthy donors and cancer patients. Clones were read by immunoSEQ multiplex PCR, and TCRdb kept only the in-frame ones, dropping some. Of 95,000 to 150,000 clones in the sample, roughly nine tenths were seen once. What was sequenced was blood. The receptors shown here come from a woman under 30 in good health.

This chain uses TRBV4-3 with TRBJ2-5; 8 bases align to TRBD1. J lost 0 bases, V lost 4 bases, and 13 bases had no gene match. The CDR3 sequence is 18 residues long. Per the germline V gene, CDR1 is LGHNA and CDR2 is YSLEER. The CDR3 nucleotides read TGCGCCAGCAGCCCGGGGACAGGAGGGTCTACGTACCAAGAGACCCAGTACTTC. Translating gives CASSPGTGGSTYQETQYF.

The chain links TRBV19 to TRBJ2-7; possibly TRBD1 or TRBD2 for D (5 bases each). The germline CDR1 and CDR2 sequences are LNHDA and SQIVND (reference sequence). The V gene lost 0 bases and the J gene lost 4 bases, with 34 bases spanning the gap. This CDR3 region has 22 residues. The CDR3 nucleotides are TGTGCCAGTAGTATAGATGTAAGCCTCGGGGACCTAGTCCCAGTGCATTATTACGAGCAGTACTTC. Its protein product is CASSIDVSLGDLVPVHYYEQYF.

This chain joins TRBV11-2 and TRBJ2-7, with a possible D match to TRBD1 (6 bases). The CDR3 covers 17 residues. V lost 0 bases and J 3 bases, leaving 18 bases between the germline ends. CDR1 SGHAT and CDR2 FQNNGV come from the germline V gene. This CDR3 reads CASSLDSAGQGYYEQYF. In DNA, the CDR3 is TGTGCCAGCAGCTTAGATTCTGCAGGGCAGGGGTACTACGAGCAGTACTTC.

The V gene is TRBV7-2, the J gene TRBJ2-1; D is undetermined. Trimming pared 5 bases from V and 4 bases from J, leaving 9 bases between. Germline V gene lookup returns CDR1 SGHTA and CDR2 FQGNSA. This CDR3 region has 13 residues. The CDR3 nucleotides read TGTGCCAGCAGCACCGACTCTTACAATGAGCAGTTCTTC. It specifies CASSTDSYNEQFF.

The chain carries TRBV5-1 and TRBJ2-3; 14 bases fit TRBD2. There are 16 residues in the CDR3. The V gene's germline CDR1 is SGHRS and CDR2 YFSETQ. V lost 4 bases and J lost 4; bases outside the gene matches: 5. For the CDR3, the DNA is TGCGCCAGCAGCCCTGTGACTAGCGGGGGGGCAGATACGCAGTATTTT. It codes for CASSPVTSGGADTQYF.

This clone was recorded only once. The chain recombines TRBV4-3 with TRBJ2-7; D is undetermined. The CDR3 spans 14 residues. Looked up from germline, CDR1 is LGHNA and CDR2 is YSLEER. With 1 base removed from V and 3 bases from J, the gap between germline ends came to 10 bases. The DNA of the CDR3 is TGCGCCAGCAGCCAAGCCACTTTGGACTACGAGCAGTACTTC. Encoded protein: CASSQATLDYEQYF.

CDR3 bases: TGCGCCAGCAGGATACAGGGCTCCCTGATCTACGAGCAGTACTTC. Translating it yields CASRIQGSLIYEQYF. The V and J genes are TRBV23-1 and TRBJ2-7, with a possible D match to TRBD1 (6 bases). TRBV23-1 is an ORF for which the function is uncertain. This CDR3 region has 15 residues. Trimming left V 6 bases short and J 3 bases short, with 18 bases between.

This chain links TRBV15 with TRBJ2-2; tentatively, D is TRBD2 (5 bases). Trimming pared 5 bases from V and 1 base from J, leaving 8 bases between. In germline, CDR1 is LNHNV, CDR2 YYDKDF (reference sequence). The CDR3 has 14 amino acids. CDR3 sequence reads: CATSEGRNTGELFF. In DNA form, the CDR3 reads TGTGCCACCAGCGAAGGGAGGAACACCGGGGAGCTGTTTTTT.

This chain connects TRBV9 to TRBJ1-4; a weak D match, TRBD1 (6 bases). This CDR3 contains 16 residues. Germline loops: CDR1 SGDLS, CDR2 YYNGEE. V gave up 0 bases and J gave up 0 bases, with 9 bases separating them. The CDR3 DNA reads as TGTGCCAGCAGCGTAGAGCCAGGGGCAACTAATGAAAAACTGTTTTTT. Encoded protein: CASSVEPGATNEKLFF.

The chain joins TRBV28 to TRBJ1-1; possibly TRBD1 for D (6 bases). The CDR3 loop spans 18 amino acids. V gave up 1 base and J gave up 4 bases, with 22 bases separating them. The germline CDR1 and CDR2 sequences are MDHEN and SYDVKM. CDR3 residues: CASSLFPQWGAGGTEAFF. The CDR3, as DNA: TGTGCCAGCAGTTTATTCCCACAGTGGGGGGCCGGTGGCACTGAAGCTTTCTTT.

The gene calls are TRBV5-1 and TRBJ1-4, with 7 bases matching TRBD1. The trim removed 2 bases at V and 7 bases at J, leaving 5 bases unmatched. The germline CDR1 and CDR2 sequences are SGHRS and YFSETQ. This CDR3 comprises 14 residues. CDR3 sequence: CASSLKGAGEKLFF. Written as DNA, the CDR3 is TGCGCCAGCAGCTTAAAGGGGGCAGGTGAAAAACTGTTTTTT.

CDR3 DNA: TGTGCCAGCAGGGAGGGGGGGAGGTGGAATGGCTACACCTTC. Amino acid sequence: CASREGGRWNGYTF. The rearrangement joins TRBV27 to TRBJ1-2, with D tentatively TRBD1 (6 bases). Germline CDR1 is MNHEY and CDR2 is SMNVEV (reference sequence). Trimming left V 6 bases short and J 6 bases short, with 17 bases between. There are 14 residues in the CDR3.

The chain uses TRBV20-1 and TRBJ2-3; D uncertain. V was shortened by 3 bases and J by 2 bases, with 9 bases between the two germline ends. Per germline, CDR1 DFQATT and CDR2 SNEGSKA (reference sequence). The CDR3 loop spans 13 amino acids. For the CDR3, the DNA is TGCAGTGCTAGTCCCCCCTACACAGATACGCAGTATTTT. Protein sequence: CSASPPYTDTQYF.

The chain recombines TRBV30 with TRBJ1-4, with 10 positions matching TRBD1. The germline CDR1 and CDR2 sequences are GTSNPN and SVGIG (reference sequence). The trim removed 0 bases at V and 8 bases at J, leaving 9 bases unmatched. The CDR3 length is 16 residues. The CDR3 sequence is CAWSVTGDRGPEKLFF. In nucleotides, the CDR3 is TGTGCCTGGAGTGTAACCGGGGACAGGGGCCCCGAAAAACTGTTTTTT.

The V and J genes are TRBV9 and TRBJ2-3, with TRBD2 identical over 9 bases. From germline, CDR1 is SGDLS and CDR2 YYNGEE. There are 16 residues in the CDR3. Germline trimming cut 0 bases from V and 4 bases from J; bases unmatched to any gene: 6. CDR3 nucleotide sequence: TGTGCCAGCAGCGTAGGCGGGGGGGCCGGTGCAGATACGCAGTATTTT. As protein: CASSVGGGAGADTQYF.

This clone has only one observation. The chain recombines TRBV6-5 with TRBJ1-1; no firm D call. V was shortened by 6 bases and J by 1 base, with 6 bases between the two germline ends. Looked up from germline, CDR1 is MNHEY and CDR2 is SVGAGI. CDR3 length equals 12 residues. This chain's CDR3 is CASRGRNTEAFF. CDR3 sequence (DNA): TGTGCCAGCAGAGGACGGAACACTGAAGCTTTCTTT.

The chain carries TRBV9 and TRBJ1-4; 11 nucleotides agree with TRBD1. The germline gives CDR1 SGDLS, CDR2 YYNGEE. Trimming took 3 bases from V and 5 from J; bases not matched to a gene: 12. The length of the CDR3 is 18 residues. CDR3 in amino acids: CASSASTLGQGVNEKLFF. As DNA, the CDR3 is TGTGCCAGCAGCGCAAGCACCTTGGGACAGGGGGTCAATGAAAAACTGTTTTTT. Variable domain in full (rest from reference TRBV9 and TRBJ1-4): DSGVTQTPKHLITATGQRVTLRCSPRSGDLSVYWYQQSLDQGLQFLIQYYNGEERAKGNILERFSAQQFPDLHSELNLSSLELGDSALYFCASSASTLGQGVNEKLFFGSGTQLSVL.

The V gene is TRBV19, the J gene TRBJ1-1, with a possible D match to TRBD1 (6 bases). This CDR3 has 14 residues. Trimming stripped 4 bases from V and 3 bases from J, with 12 bases between. CDR1 and CDR2 from the germline V gene are LNHDA and SQIVND (reference sequence). The CDR3 DNA is TGTGCCAGTAGTAGAAACAGGGATTACACTGAAGCTTTCTTT. This translates into CASSRNRDYTEAFF.

The chain has TRBV7-6 and TRBJ2-5; TRBD2 agrees at 12 bases. This CDR3 has 18 residues. Germline-derived CDR1 and CDR2 are SGHVS and FNYEAQ. V trimming: 2 bases; J trimming: 2 bases; junction bases outside the gene matches: 9. In nucleotides, the CDR3 is TGTGCCAGCAGCTTACACAGCGCTAGCGGGGGGGTACAAGAGACCCAGTACTTC. It codes for CASSLHSASGGVQETQYF.

This chain connects TRBV18 to TRBJ2-2; D remains ambiguous. Germline V lookup: CDR1 KGHSH, CDR2 LQKENI. The CDR3 loop spans 15 amino acids. V was shortened by 2 bases and J by 0 bases, with 7 bases between the two germline ends. The CDR3 sequence is CASSPSRANTGELFF. CDR3 DNA sequence: TGTGCCAGCTCACCATCTAGGGCGAACACCGGGGAGCTGTTTTTT.

This clone was seen once. One end of the junction does not line up with germline, which may come from a read error. The rearrangement uses TRBV7-2 and TRBJ2-1, with D perhaps matching TRBD1 or TRBD2 (6 bases each). Germline CDR1 reads SGHTA; CDR2 reads FQGNSA. The CDR3 loop spans 12 amino acids. This CDR3 is CASSLSSRGVIF. The DNA for the CDR3 is TGTGCCAGCAGCTTATCGTCAAGGGGGGTCATCTTC.

V and J are TRBV4-2 and TRBJ2-5; D not resolved. Germline values: CDR1 LGHNA, CDR2 YNFKEQ. This CDR3 region has 14 residues. V was cut by 0 bases and J by 1 base, with 6 bases left in between. DNA of the CDR3: TGTGCCAGCAGCCAAGATGCAGGCCAAGAGACCCAGTACTTC. Translated: CASSQDAGQETQYF.

The rearrangement uses TRBV11-2 and TRBJ2-5; TRBD1 matches at 9 bases. The CDR3 totals 13 residues. V shed 5 bases, J shed 5 bases, and the junction held 3 bases outside the gene matches. CDR1 is SGHAT, CDR2 FQNNGV, per germline. CDR3 amino acids: CASSPDRGETQYF. The CDR3 region has the DNA TGTGCCAGCAGCCCCGACAGGGGGGAGACCCAGTACTTC.

The rearrangement uses TRBV28 and TRBJ1-1; D not resolved. Germline V gives CDR1 MDHEN, CDR2 SYDVKM. V was clipped by 3 bases and J by 5 bases, with 28 bases between them. The CDR3 covers 19 residues. Here the CDR3 reads CASSLPSLSSWYLETEAFF. The CDR3 DNA reads TGTGCCAGCAGTTTGCCTTCACTATCCAGTTGGTATTTGGAGACTGAAGCTTTCTTT.

The chain employs TRBV19 and TRBJ2-7; D might be TRBD1 or TRBD2, each matching 5 bases. In germline, CDR1 is LNHDA, CDR2 SQIVND (reference sequence). This CDR3 comprises 15 residues. Trimming removed 7 bases from V and 5 bases from J, with 21 bases in between. In DNA form, the CDR3 reads TGTGCCAGTACCCGTACGGGGCCCTCGAGCGACGAGCAGTACTTC. This encodes CASTRTGPSSDEQYF.

V and J are TRBV14 and TRBJ2-7; 10 nucleotides match TRBD1. Looked up from germline, CDR1 is SGHDN and CDR2 is FVKESK. With 2 bases clipped from V and 5 bases from J, the junction kept 9 bases outside the gene matches. This CDR3 spans 16 amino acids. CDR3 coding DNA: TGTGCCAGCAGCCAATTCGGCACCGGGACAGGGGACGAGCAGTACTTC. It encodes CASSQFGTGTGDEQYF.

The chain carries TRBV7-3 and TRBJ2-1; tentatively, D is TRBD2 (6 bases). The germline V and J ends were trimmed by 2 bases and 9 bases, with 17 bases remaining between them. The CDR3 covers 15 residues. In germline, CDR1 is SGHTA, CDR2 FQGTGA. CDR3 in amino acids: CASSLSAGGRGEQFF. The CDR3 nucleotides read TGTGCCAGCAGCTTATCCGCCGGAGGGCGGGGTGAGCAGTTCTTC.

This sequence joins TRBV6-1 and TRBJ2-1, with 7 bases matching TRBD2. The J segment lost 0 bases and the V segment lost 2 bases, leaving 13 bases of the junction unmatched. Germline V gene sequence: CDR1 MNHNS, CDR2 SASEGT. The CDR3 length is 19 residues. The CDR3 coding sequence is TGTGCCAGCAGTGAATACTGGCGGGAGAGTCTTGGCTCCTACAATGAGCAGTTCTTC. Its translation: CASSEYWRESLGSYNEQFF.

J is TRBJ1-5 and V is TRBV5-1; D is unresolved. Germline lookup yields CDR1 SGHRS and CDR2 YFSETQ. Trimming shortened V by 3 bases and J by 4 bases, and 14 bases separated the two germline ends. The CDR3 contains 15 residues. The CDR3 sequence: CASSSNGGWNQPQHF. CDR3 sequence (DNA): TGCGCCAGCAGCTCCAACGGAGGGTGGAATCAGCCCCAGCATTTT.

The rearrangement uses TRBV9 and TRBJ1-1, with D perhaps matching TRBD1 (5 bases). Trimming pared 3 bases from V and 1 base from J, leaving 7 bases between. CDR1 and CDR2 (germline): SGDLS, YYNGEE. This CDR3 contains 13 residues. The CDR3 loop reads CASSGGANTEAFF. In DNA, the CDR3 is TGTGCCAGCAGCGGGGGCGCGAACACTGAAGCTTTCTTT. The whole variable domain, filled in from reference TRBV9 and TRBJ1-1, reads DSGVTQTPKHLITATGQRVTLRCSPRSGDLSVYWYQQSLDQGLQFLIQYYNGEERAKGNILERFSAQQFPDLHSELNLSSLELGDSALYFCASSGGANTEAFFGQGTRLTVV.